The rows below give T cell receptor beta chains drawn from one sample of a study of human T cells and chemical hapten exposure. From the RACE reads, TCRdb called clonotypes with MiXCR, one entry per CDR3 protein. The data contain 40,000 to 45,000 distinct CDR3 sequences, around 9.3% of them singletons. Source: whole blood, taken in connection with sensitization to the hapten diphenylcyclopropenone (DPC). The source of these receptors is a woman in her forties with alopecia areata. Some clones in this sample may be carry-over from other donors' samples. Each CDR3 is given with its conserved first and last residue. A D gene is named only where the DNA matches it firmly. Clone size is given for some rows only: seen once, a few or many times, or a class if the clone is expanded.

V gene	J gene	clone size	D gene	CDR3 protein	CDR3 DNA
TRBV28	TRBJ1-6	many	.	CASSQGLGSPLHF	TGTGCCAGCAGCCAGGGTCTTGGTTCACCCCTCCACTTT
TRBV5-1	TRBJ2-7	many	TRBD2	CASSPIAGGPYEQYF	TGCGCCAGCAGCCCCATAGCGGGGGGGCCCTACGAGCAGTACTTC
TRBV11-2	TRBJ2-1	few	.	CASSLGSDSGTKFF	TGTGCCAGCAGCTTGGGAAGCGACTCAGGGACAAAGTTCTTC
TRBV5-6	TRBJ2-6	.	.	CASSFIGAGGANVLTF	TGTGCCAGCAGCTTCATCGGGGCGGGAGGGGCCAACGTCCTGACTTTC
TRBV7-2	TRBJ1-1	many	.	CASSLQASNTEAFF	TGTGCCAGCAGCTTACAGGCGTCGAACACTGAAGCTTTCTTT
TRBV11-2	TRBJ2-1	many	.	CASSFIGENEQFF	TGTGCCAGCAGCTTTATAGGGGAGAATGAGCAGTTCTTC
TRBV20-1	TRBJ1-1	many	.	CSATGPLNTEAFF	TGCAGTGCCACGGGACCGTTGAACACTGAAGCTTTCTTT
TRBV20-1	TRBJ1-5	many	.	CSATREDQPQHF	TGCAGTGCTACGAGGGAAGATCAGCCCCAGCATTTT
TRBV4-2	TRBJ1-1	.	.	CASSQVLDTEAFF	TGTGCCAGCAGCCAAGTACTGGACACTGAAGCTTTCTTT
TRBV6-4	TRBJ2-1	.	TRBD1	CASSEKVPGQGHNEQFF	TGTGCCAGCAGTGAAAAGGTGCCGGGACAGGGGCACAATGAGCAGTTCTTC
TRBV12-3/TRBV12-4	TRBJ1-6	many	.	CASSFGSSPLHF	TGTGCCAGCAGTTTTGGTAGTTCACCCCTCCACTTT
TRBV7-9	TRBJ1-5	few	.	CASSLVDGNQPQHF	TGTGCCAGCAGCTTAGTTGATGGCAATCAGCCCCAGCATTTT
TRBV6-2/TRBV6-3	TRBJ2-1	many	.	CASSYSKEGNEQFF	TGTGCCAGCAGTTACTCGAAGGAGGGGAATGAGCAGTTCTTC
TRBV20-1	TRBJ2-5	few	TRBD1	CSAPDRVSETQYF	TGCAGTGCCCCAGACAGGGTCAGCGAGACCCAGTACTTC
TRBV30	TRBJ2-1	many	TRBD2	CAWAGGVEYNEQFF	TGTGCCTGGGCGGGGGGAGTCGAGTACAATGAGCAGTTCTTC
TRBV28	TRBJ1-5	once	.	CASRESNQPQHF	TGTGCCAGCAGGGAATCGAATCAGCCCCAGCATTTT
TRBV11-2	TRBJ2-3	many	TRBD2	CASSFLSGGATDTQYF	TGTGCCAGCAGCTTCCTTAGCGGGGGGGCCACAGATACGCAGTATTTT
TRBV6-2/TRBV6-3	TRBJ2-6	few	.	CASSYRDSGANVLTF	TGTGCCAGCAGTTACCGTGACTCTGGGGCCAACGTCCTGACTTTC
TRBV5-1	TRBJ1-1	few	TRBD1	CASSLDRANTEAFF	TGCGCCAGCAGCTTAGACAGGGCGAACACTGAAGCTTTCTTT
TRBV4-2	TRBJ2-7	many	.	CASSRGSGDSYEQYF	TGTGCCAGCAGCCGGGGTTCGGGGGACTCCTACGAGCAGTACTTC
TRBV3-1	TRBJ1-1	many	TRBD1	CASSPTGVEAFF	TGTGCCAGCAGCCCGACAGGGGTTGAAGCTTTCTTT
TRBV2	TRBJ2-3	.	.	CASSEARRNTQYF	TGTGCCAGCAGTGAAGCCCGGAGGAATACGCAGTATTTT
TRBV2	TRBJ1-2	many	TRBD1	CASRNSTGGYGYTF	TGTGCCAGCAGAAATTCGACAGGGGGTTACGGCTACACCTTC
TRBV24-1	TRBJ1-2	.	.	CAQRAGPYGYTF	TGTGCCCAAAGAGCAGGTCCCTATGGCTACACCTTC